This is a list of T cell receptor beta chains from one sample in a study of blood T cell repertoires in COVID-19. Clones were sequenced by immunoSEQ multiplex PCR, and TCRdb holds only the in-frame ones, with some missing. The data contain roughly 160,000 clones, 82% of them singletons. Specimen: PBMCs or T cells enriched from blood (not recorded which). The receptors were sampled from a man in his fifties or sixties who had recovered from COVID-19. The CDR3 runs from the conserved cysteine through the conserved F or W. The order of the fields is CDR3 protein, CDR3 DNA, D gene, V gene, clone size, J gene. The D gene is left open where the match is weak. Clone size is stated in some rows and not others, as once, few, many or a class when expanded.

CASSQDPSSNYEQYF,TGCGCCAGCAGCCAAGATCCATCCTCTAACTACGAGCAGTACTTC,-,TRBV4-1,once,TRBJ2-7
CASSLAGTSAYNEQFF,TGTGCCAGCAGCTTAGCAGGGACTAGCGCGTACAATGAGCAGTTCTTC,TRBD2,TRBV7-2,-,TRBJ2-1
CASSSSVTEAFF,TGTGCCAGCAGCTCATCGGTCACTGAAGCTTTCTTT,-,TRBV7-9,-,TRBJ1-1
CASSQVLRDSYGYTF,TGTGCCAGCAGCCAAGTACTTAGGGACAGCTATGGCTACACCTTC,TRBD1,TRBV3-1/TRBV3-2,few,TRBJ1-2
CASSPGEYNEQFF,TGTGCCAGCAGTCCCGGAGAGTACAATGAGCAGTTCTTC,-,TRBV6-5,-,TRBJ2-1
CAWSAGGSGQPQHF,TGTGCCTGGAGTGCGGGAGGGTCGGGACAGCCCCAGCATTTT,-,TRBV30,-,TRBJ1-5
CASDAPTELNSGNTIYF,TGTGCCAGCGACGCCCCGACAGAGCTGAACTCTGGAAACACCATATATTTT,-,TRBV27,-,TRBJ1-3
CASSGDRAGANVLTF,TGTGCCAGCAGCGGCGACAGGGCTGGGGCCAACGTCCTGACTTTC,TRBD1,TRBV5-4,-,TRBJ2-6
CASSLATSGNTIYF,TGCGCCAGCAGCTTGGCAACTTCTGGAAACACCATATATTTT,-,TRBV5-1,-,TRBJ1-3
CASSPQTTGELFF,TGTGCCAGCTCACCACAAACTACCGGGGAGCTGTTTTTT,-,TRBV18,few,TRBJ2-2
CASSLVARENYGYTF,TGTGCCAGCAGCTTAGTGGCCAGGGAAAACTATGGCTACACCTTC,-,TRBV11-2,-,TRBJ1-2
CASSSARQGPETQYF,TGTGCCAGCAGTTCAGCCCGACAGGGTCCGGAGACCCAGTACTTC,TRBD1,TRBV28,-,TRBJ2-5
CASSGTSGYQETQYF,TGTGCCAGCAGCGGGACTAGCGGGTACCAAGAGACCCAGTACTTC,TRBD2,TRBV2,-,TRBJ2-5
CASSQGRTNTGELFF,TGTGCCAGCAGCCAAGGGCGGACGAACACCGGGGAGCTGTTTTTT,-,TRBV3-1/TRBV3-2,few,TRBJ2-2
CASSLELAGGYEQYF,TGCGCCAGCAGCTTGGAGTTGGCAGGGGGCTACGAGCAGTACTTC,TRBD1,TRBV5-1,few,TRBJ2-7
CASSYEGSLGGDTQYF,TGTGCCAGCAGTTACGAGGGCTCTTTAGGGGGAGATACGCAGTATTTT,-,TRBV6-5,-,TRBJ2-3
CAWSVGDSSYEQYF,TGTGCCTGGAGTGTAGGGGACAGCTCCTACGAGCAGTACTTC,TRBD1,TRBV30,once,TRBJ2-7
CASRVDRWGTDTQYF,TGTGCCAGCAGAGTCGACAGATGGGGCACAGATACGCAGTATTTT,-,TRBV5-5,-,TRBJ2-3
CASSQDFETGANRNGYTF,TGCGCCAGCAGCCAAGACTTCGAGACAGGGGCAAATCGGAATGGCTACACCTTC,TRBD1,TRBV4-1,-,TRBJ1-2
CASSRDSSYNEQFF,TGTGCCAGCAGCCGGGACAGCTCATACAATGAGCAGTTCTTC,TRBD1,TRBV11-3,-,TRBJ2-1
CASSKYTGQRPETQYF,TGTGCCAGTAGTAAATACACAGGGCAAAGGCCAGAGACCCAGTACTTC,-,TRBV19,-,TRBJ2-5
CASSLLGPQGWATEAFF,TGTGCCAGCAGCTTATTAGGGCCCCAGGGATGGGCCACTGAAGCTTTCTTT,-,TRBV7-3,-,TRBJ1-1
CASGPGGKYEQYF,TGTGCCAGCGGACCAGGGGGGAAATACGAGCAGTACTTC,-,TRBV6-5,few,TRBJ2-7
CASSSPTGGSAAYEQFF,TGCGCCAGCAGCTCCCCCACCGGGGGATCAGCCGCTTATGAGCAGTTCTTC,-,TRBV5-1,once,TRBJ2-1
CAIRNDRGAETQYF,TGTGCCATCAGGAACGACAGGGGGGCAGAGACCCAGTACTTC,TRBD1,TRBV10-3,-,TRBJ2-5
CASSLDNNYGYTF,TGTGCCAGCAGCCTTGACAATAACTATGGCTACACCTTC,-,TRBV7-8,-,TRBJ1-2
CAWSGGNYGYTF,TGTGCCTGGTCCGGGGGTAACTATGGCTACACCTTC,-,TRBV30,-,TRBJ1-2
CASSQGISGGAWAYEQYF,TGTGCCAGCAGCCAAGGTATTAGCGGGGGGGCGTGGGCCTACGAGCAGTACTTC,TRBD2,TRBV3-1/TRBV3-2,-,TRBJ2-7
CASSLMDRALFNEQFF,TGTGCCAGCAGCTTAATGGACAGGGCCCTCTTCAATGAGCAGTTCTTC,TRBD1,TRBV7-3,-,TRBJ2-1
CASNQGIHNEQFF,TGTGCCAGCAACCAGGGGATCCACAATGAGCAGTTCTTC,-,TRBV6-5,-,TRBJ2-1
CASSPGGGSYNEQFF,TGTGCCAGCAGCCCGGGGGGTGGCTCCTACAATGAGCAGTTCTTC,TRBD2,TRBV3-1/TRBV3-2,-,TRBJ2-1
CASRPGTVVGGELFF,TGTGCCAGCAGACCCGGGACAGTGGTTGGGGGGGAGCTGTTTTTT,TRBD1,TRBV5-4,-,TRBJ2-2
CASSQTKDTGYTF,TGCGCCAGCAGCCAAACCAAGGACACTGGCTACACCTTC,-,TRBV4-1,-,TRBJ1-2